The rows below give T cell receptor beta chains drawn from one sample of a study of blood T cell repertoires in COVID-19. TCRdb keeps only in-frame clones here, not all; method: immunoSEQ multiplex PCR. The table has 230,000 or so clones, about 88% seen once. The material sequenced was peripheral blood. These receptors were collected from a middle-aged man with active or convalescent COVID-19. Each CDR3 is given with its conserved first and last residue. D genes are given only for firm matches. Expanded clones are given a class, and other clones once, few, many or no size at all.

d_call j_call clone_size v_call cdr3_aa cdr3_nt
TRBD1 TRBJ2-3 few TRBV19 CASRGQGGTDTQYF TGTGCCAGTAGGGGACAGGGGGGGACAGATACGCAGTATTTT
TRBD1 TRBJ1-1 . TRBV6-5 CASAIGQGREAFF TGTGCCAGCGCCATCGGACAGGGCCGTGAAGCTTTCTTT
TRBD2 TRBJ2-3 . TRBV5-1 CASSSSGGADTQYF TGCGCCAGCAGCTCGTCGGGAGGGGCAGATACGCAGTATTTT
. TRBJ1-4 . TRBV27 CASSPSFPGPDEKLFF TGTGCCAGCAGTCCTAGCTTCCCGGGTCCGGATGAAAAACTGTTTTTT
TRBD2 TRBJ2-7 . TRBV7-2 CASSFSGTSASYEQYF TGTGCCAGCAGCTTTTCCGGGACTAGCGCCTCCTACGAGCAGTACTTC
TRBD1 TRBJ2-3 . TRBV6-5 CASIQRQGRDTQYF TGTGCCAGCATCCAACGACAGGGGCGGGATACGCAGTATTTT
. TRBJ1-6 . TRBV12-3/TRBV12-4 CASRQELNSPLHF TGTGCCAGCAGACAGGAGTTAAATTCACCCCTCCACTTT
. TRBJ2-7 few TRBV7-3 CASSITTLRGIEEQYF TGTGCCAGCAGCATTACGACCCTTCGGGGGATTGAAGAGCAGTACTTC
. TRBJ1-1 . TRBV5-4 CASSFLTDTEAFF TGTGCCAGCAGCTTCCTCACGGACACTGAAGCTTTCTTT
. TRBJ2-5 . TRBV7-8 CASSSLTRIQETQYF TGTGCCAGCAGCTCCCTCACTAGGATACAAGAGACCCAGTACTTC
. TRBJ2-3 . TRBV5-1 CASSPGTDTQYF TGCGCCAGCAGCCCAGGCACAGATACGCAGTATTTT
. TRBJ1-1 . TRBV6-5 CASSRVPSGNTEAFF TGTGCCAGCAGCCGCGTCCCGTCCGGGAACACTGAAGCTTTCTTT
TRBD1 TRBJ2-6 . TRBV28 CASSLWGGTGVSGANVLTF TGTGCCAGCAGTTTATGGGGTGGGACAGGGGTCTCTGGGGCCAACGTCCTGACTTTC
. TRBJ2-1 . TRBV28 CASSPQRWAVDEQFF TGTGCCAGCAGTCCGCAACGATGGGCTGTAGATGAGCAGTTCTTC
. TRBJ1-2 . TRBV5-4 CASSPDGEGYGYTF TGTGCCAGCAGCCCGGACGGGGAGGGCTATGGCTACACCTTC
TRBD1 TRBJ2-5 . TRBV6-5 CASSITGAETQYF TGTGCCAGCAGTATTACAGGGGCGGAGACCCAGTACTTC
TRBD1 TRBJ2-7 . TRBV5-4 CASSPSGTASYEQYF TGTGCCAGCAGCCCATCGGGGACAGCCTCCTACGAGCAGTACTTC
. TRBJ1-1 . TRBV5-1 CASWEVGTEAFF TGCGCCAGCTGGGAGGTAGGCACTGAAGCTTTCTTT
TRBD1 TRBJ2-7 . TRBV6-2/TRBV6-3 CASSSVPGQGSSYEQYF TGTGCCAGCAGTTCGGTCCCGGGACAGGGATCCTCCTACGAGCAGTACTTC
. TRBJ1-1 . TRBV5-6 CASSLSGGTEAFF TGTGCCAGCAGCTTGTCGGGGGGCACTGAAGCTTTCTTT
. TRBJ1-1 . TRBV11-2 CASSTKTGMVREAFF TGTGCCAGCAGCACGAAAACAGGGATGGTGCGTGAAGCTTTCTTT
. TRBJ1-1 few TRBV11-1 CASSRSGRANTEAFF TGTGCCAGCAGCCGTTCGGGCAGGGCGAACACTGAAGCTTTCTTT
TRBD2 TRBJ2-2 . TRBV7-3 CASSPTLAGVNTGELFF TGTGCCAGCAGCCCTACTCTAGCGGGGGTGAACACCGGGGAGCTGTTTTTT
. TRBJ1-1 . TRBV29-1 CSATGNTEAFF TGCAGCGCCACAGGGAATACTGAAGCTTTCTTT
TRBD1 TRBJ2-7 . TRBV14 CASSWTGGVYEQYF TGTGCCAGCAGCTGGACAGGGGGCGTCTACGAGCAGTACTTC
. TRBJ2-2 . TRBV5-4 CAEGESVGTGELFF TGTGCCGAGGGTGAGTCTGTAGGCACCGGGGAGCTGTTTTTT
TRBD2 TRBJ2-1 . TRBV9 CASSPGSGKPINEQFF TGTGCCAGCAGCCCCGGGAGCGGGAAGCCGATCAATGAGCAGTTCTTC
TRBD1 TRBJ1-5 few TRBV28 CASSPRAGTGLNQPQHF TGTGCCAGCAGTCCGCGAGCCGGGACAGGTCTCAATCAGCCCCAGCATTTT
TRBD1 TRBJ2-7 . TRBV6-2/TRBV6-3 CASSYLTGTGSYEQYF TGTGCCAGCAGTTACTTGACCGGGACAGGGAGCTACGAGCAGTACTTC
. TRBJ1-5 . TRBV28 CASSLDREVPQHF TGTGCCAGCAGTTTAGACAGAGAAGTGCCCCAGCATTTT
. TRBJ1-1 . TRBV10-1 CASSESGSEAFF TGCGCCAGCAGTGAGTCCGGGTCTGAAGCTTTCTTT
TRBD2 TRBJ2-7 . TRBV9 CASSTGAGSYEQYF TGTGCCAGCAGCACTGGAGCGGGGTCTTACGAGCAGTACTTC
. TRBJ1-5 . TRBV28 CASTPLEAGGSNQPQHF TGTGCCAGCACCCCCCTGGAGGCAGGCGGAAGCAATCAGCCCCAGCATTTT
TRBD1 TRBJ1-1 . TRBV5-6 CASSPDRQSRAFF TGTGCCAGCAGCCCGGACAGGCAATCTCGAGCTTTCTTT
. TRBJ1-2 . TRBV9 CASSVEAAVFERTNYGYTF TGTGCCAGCAGCGTAGAGGCAGCTGTGTTCGAGAGGACTAACTATGGCTACACCTTC
. TRBJ2-5 . TRBV7-2 CASRTQGGETQYF TGTGCCAGCCGAACACAGGGTGGCGAGACCCAGTACTTC